These 12 T cell receptor beta chains originate from one sample sequenced in a study of OX40 agonist ivuxolimab in advanced cancers. The library was generated by the immunoSEQ multiplex PCR assay. TCRdb re-hosts the immuneACCESS table, in-frame sequences only. Its copies lack some clones; in the studies checked, an unresolved V gene accounts for under half of them, and the cause for the rest is not known. This sample has around 64,000 clones in its table, and about four fifths of those were observed once. The ten largest clones add up to more than 1% of the sample. The input for sequencing was CD4+ or CD8+ T cells sorted from blood, taken in a trial of the OX40 agonist ivuxolimab. These receptor sequences come from an adult with an advanced solid tumor such as melanoma, head and neck, liver or kidney cancer.

This rearrangement joins TRBV5-5 to TRBJ1-5; unclear D gene. This CDR3 comprises 16 residues. Per the germline V gene, CDR1 is SGHKS and CDR2 is YYEKEE (reference sequence). Trimming stripped 0 bases from V and 5 bases from J, with 15 bases between. CDR3 nucleotide sequence: TGTGCCAGCAGCTTGGATCCTAGAGGCATAGATCAGCCCCAGCATTTT. Protein: CASSLDPRGIDQPQHF.

The chain joins TRBV7-2 to TRBJ1-6, with D unresolved. The CDR3 is 14 residues long. CDR1 is SGHTA and CDR2 is FQGNSA in the germline V gene. V was clipped by 5 bases and J by 15 bases, with 20 bases between them. CDR3 loop: CASSPRGGLWDLHF. CDR3 nucleotides: TGTGCCAGCAGCCCTCGGGGAGGCCTGTGGGACCTCCACTTT.

V is TRBV6-5 and J is TRBJ1-6, with 9 bases that match TRBD1. CDR3 size: 15 residues. V trimming: 2 bases; J trimming: 11 bases; junction bases outside the gene matches: 7. Germline-derived CDR1 and CDR2 are MNHEY and SVGAGI. The CDR3: CASSYGWDRETPLHF. CDR3 DNA: TGTGCCAGCAGTTACGGGTGGGACAGGGAGACACCCCTCCACTTT.

The rearrangement uses TRBV5-4 and TRBJ2-7; no clear D gene. This CDR3 region has 13 residues. Trimming stripped 1 base from V and 0 bases from J, with 5 bases between. Per the germline V gene, CDR1 is SGHNT and CDR2 is YYREEE (reference sequence). CDR3 nucleotides: TGTGCCAGCAGCTTGAAGCCCTCCTACGAGCAGTACTTC. Protein: CASSLKPSYEQYF.

The chain joins TRBV29-1 to TRBJ2-5; no clear D. CDR1 is SQVTM, CDR2 ANQGSEA, per germline. The CDR3 is made up of 11 amino acids. Trimming stripped 7 bases from V and 0 bases from J, with 6 bases between. The CDR3 sequence: CSARYQETQYF. In DNA, the CDR3 is TGCAGCGCCCGGTACCAAGAGACCCAGTACTTC.

The V call is TRBV11-2, the J call TRBJ2-2; no reliable D call. Germline CDR1 reads SGHAT; CDR2 reads FQNNGV. V was shortened by 2 bases and J by 2 bases, with 6 bases between the two germline ends. This CDR3 contains 14 residues. CDR3 sequence: CASSLQVNTGELFF. The CDR3, as DNA: TGTGCCAGCAGCTTACAAGTCAACACCGGGGAGCTGTTTTTT.

In this sample, this clone turned up once. Here the CDR3 DNA reads TGTGCCAGCAGCTTAGGACTAGCGGGGGGACCCACGATGGATGAGCAGTTCTTC. Translating gives CASSLGLAGGPTMDEQFF. V and J are TRBV13 and TRBJ2-1; the match to TRBD2 covers 12 bases. This CDR3 has 18 amino acids. Per the germline V gene, CDR1 is PRHDT and CDR2 is FYEKMQ (reference sequence). Unmatched junction bases numbered 11, after V lost 0 bases and J lost 8 bases. The whole variable domain, filled in from reference TRBV13 and TRBJ2-1, reads AAGVIQSPRHLIKEKRETATLKCYPIPRHDTVYWYQQGPGQDPQFLISFYEKMQSDKGSIPDRFSAQQFSDYHSELNMSSLELGDSALYFCASSLGLAGGPTMDEQFFGPGTRLTVL.

V gene TRBV7-8 combines with J gene TRBJ2-1, with TRBD2 matching 13 bases. Losses at the gene ends were 6 bases for V and 7 bases for J; bases not matched to a gene: 6. Germline CDR1 reads SGHVS; CDR2 reads FQNEAQ. The CDR3 sequence is 15 residues long. CDR3 region: CASSPTGLAGNEQFF. The CDR3 nucleotides read TGTGCCAGCAGTCCGACGGGACTAGCGGGGAATGAGCAGTTCTTC.

The chain carries TRBV6-6 and TRBJ2-6; D gene uncertain. Germline V gene sequence: CDR1 MNHNY, CDR2 SVGAGI (reference sequence). CDR3 length equals 16 residues. V was clipped by 3 bases and J by 0 bases, with 9 bases between them. The chain's CDR3 is CASSYDGRSGANVLTF. For the CDR3, the DNA is TGTGCCAGCAGTTATGACGGGCGCTCTGGGGCCAACGTCCTGACTTTC.

The table lists this clone with a few counts. The CDR3 is CASTRSGANTEAFF. Here the CDR3 DNA reads TGTGCCAGCACCCGTTCCGGGGCGAACACTGAAGCTTTCTTT. The chain is built from TRBV28 and TRBJ1-1, with a tentative D call TRBD1 (5 bases). The V gene's germline CDR1 is MDHEN and CDR2 SYDVKM. This CDR3 has 14 residues. Trimming removed 7 bases at V and 1 base at J, with 13 bases between.

CDR3 coding DNA: TGTGCCAGCAGTGACAGCGCTTACGAGCAGTACTTC. Encoded protein: CASSDSAYEQYF. The chain is built from TRBV6-1 and TRBJ2-7; D remains ambiguous. V was clipped by 3 bases and J by 4 bases, with 7 bases between them. Per germline, CDR1 MNHNS and CDR2 SASEGT. CDR3 size: 12 residues.

The J gene is TRBJ1-5, the V gene TRBV7-2; D possibly corresponds to TRBD1 (5 bases). With 5 bases removed from V and 6 bases from J, the gap between germline ends came to 20 bases. The CDR3 has 16 residues. Germline V gives CDR1 SGHTA, CDR2 FQGNSA. CDR3 protein: CASSIIRQGGGQPQHF. The CDR3 nucleotides read TGTGCCAGCAGCATAATCCGCCAGGGAGGCGGTCAGCCCCAGCATTTT. Full variable domain (missing parts from reference TRBV7-2 and TRBJ1-5): GAGVSQSPSNKVTEKGKDVELRCDPISGHTALYWYRQSLGQGLEFLIYFQGNSAPDKSGLPSDRFSAERTGGSVSTLTIQRTQQEDSAVYLCASSIIRQGGGQPQHFGDGTRLSIL.